These 8 T cell receptor beta chains came from one sample sequenced in a study of blood T cell repertoires in COVID-19 (TCRdb year 2020). Library prep was done by the immunoSEQ multiplex PCR assay. TCRdb took this table from immuneACCESS and kept in-frame rearrangements with V and J called. Such tables lack part of the clones; where checked against another copy, unresolved V genes explain under half of the gap, and the rest is unexplained. The sample table lists about 140,000 clones, 88% of them with a count of one. The ten largest account for over 2% of the sample. Sequencing was done on a sample of peripheral blood. The receptors originated from a human donor with COVID-19, enrolled during active disease. The donor label of this sample is uncertain.

This chain joins TRBV19 and TRBJ1-4; TRBD1 agrees at 8 bases. V trimming: 6 bases; J trimming: 7 bases; junction bases outside the gene matches: 1. The CDR3 is 12 amino acids. Germline V gene data show CDR1 as LNHDA and CDR2 as SQIVND (reference sequence). CDR3 nucleotide sequence: TGTGCCAGTAGGGACAGGGTTGAAAAACTGTTTTTT. This encodes CASRDRVEKLFF.

V usage is TRBV20-1 and J usage is TRBJ2-1; perhaps TRBD2 as D (5 bases). Trimming removed 5 bases from V and 6 bases from J, with 8 bases in between. Germline V gene data show CDR1 as DFQATT and CDR2 as SNEGSKA (reference sequence). The CDR3 runs to 11 residues. The CDR3, as DNA: TGCAGTGCTGGCGGAGGCAATGAGCAGTTCTTC. Translating it yields CSAGGGNEQFF.

This chain joins TRBV28 and TRBJ2-3; TRBD2 agrees at 14 bases. Germline-derived CDR1 and CDR2 are MDHEN and SYDVKM. V trimming: 1 base; J trimming: 4 bases; junction bases outside the gene matches: 16. There are 21 residues in the CDR3. CDR3 coding DNA: TGTGCCAGCAGTTTATCGAGGCGCTTTTGGGGACTAGCGGGAGTCCCAGATACGCAGTATTTT. Protein: CASSLSRRFWGLAGVPDTQYF.

This sequence joins TRBV5-4 and TRBJ2-1; D remains unclear. V dropped 2 bases and J dropped 3 bases, with 3 bases sitting between them. Per germline, CDR1 SGHNT and CDR2 YYREEE (reference sequence). The CDR3 spans 12 residues. This chain's CDR3 is CASSLYYNEQFF. The CDR3 DNA reads as TGTGCCAGCAGCTTATACTACAATGAGCAGTTCTTC. The full variable domain, rest sourced from reference TRBV5-4 and TRBJ2-1, is ETGVTQSPTHLIKTRGQQVTLRCSSQSGHNTVSWYQQALGQGPQFIFQYYREEENGRGNFPPRFSGLQFPNYSSELNVNALELDDSALYLCASSLYYNEQFFGPGTRLTVL.

The table lists this clone with a count of one. This rearrangement joins TRBV5-6 to TRBJ1-4, with D perhaps TRBD1 (5 bases). This CDR3 region has 16 residues. CDR1 is SGHDT, CDR2 YYEEEE, per germline. The V end was cut by 4 bases, the J end by 0 bases, with 13 bases between. CDR3 protein: CASSRLIGATNEKLFF. CDR3 coding DNA: TGTGCCAGCAGCCGGCTTATAGGGGCAACTAATGAAAAACTGTTTTTT.

The gene calls are TRBV5-5 and TRBJ1-6; tentatively, D is TRBD1 (5 bases). The CDR3 covers 14 residues. Germline CDR1 SGHKS, CDR2 YYEKEE (reference sequence). Trimming took off 0 bases at V and 12 bases at J, with 13 bases between the two ends. CDR3 sequence (DNA): TGTGCCAGCAGCTTGGAGACAGCCGCCCTACCCCTCCACTTT. The encoded protein is CASSLETAALPLHF.

This chain joins TRBV12-5 and TRBJ2-1; TRBD1 agrees at 7 bases. V lost 10 bases to trimming and J lost 3 bases; unmatched junction nucleotides: 9. The germline V gene has CDR1 LGHNT and CDR2 FRNRAP. CDR3 length equals 14 residues. CDR3 in DNA: TGTGCTACCCTCCTAGGGGGCCTCTACAATGAGCAGTTCTTC. It yields the protein CATLLGGLYNEQFF.

The chain joins TRBV7-8 to TRBJ1-2, with TRBD1 as a possible D gene (5 bases). The germline CDR1 and CDR2 sequences are SGHVS and FQNEAQ. The length of the CDR3 is 15 residues. V was shortened by 6 bases and J by 0 bases, with 14 bases between the two germline ends. CDR3 protein: CASSQGGLTNYGYTF. Here the CDR3 DNA reads TGTGCCAGCAGTCAGGGCGGACTAACTAACTATGGCTACACCTTC.